A selection of T cell receptor beta chains follows, all from one sample in a study of Ad26.COV2.S vaccination and SARS-CoV-2 variants. Profiled with immunoSEQ multiplex PCR; TCRdb holds only in-frame clones, not every one. The sample carries about 390,000 clones, 80% to 95% recorded once. The sample here was peripheral blood, taken in a trial of Ad26.COV2.S vaccine versus placebo. These TCRs come from a person between 18 and 65 years old who received the Ad26.COV2.S COVID-19 vaccine or a placebo. Both conserved end residues are part of each CDR3. D genes are given only for firm matches. Size is stated for part of the rows, as once, few or many counts, or as a class when the clone is expanded.

cdr3_aa cdr3_nt clone_size j_call v_call d_call
CASSYTRTGVPFRTGELFF TGTGCCAGCAGTTACACTAGGACAGGGGTCCCCTTTCGTACCGGGGAGCTGTTTTTT NA TRBJ2-2 TRBV6-2/TRBV6-3 TRBD1
CASSSVPRTLYTEAFF TGTGCCAGCAGCTCAGTCCCTCGAACTTTATACACTGAAGCTTTCTTT NA TRBJ1-1 TRBV7-9 NA
CASSLNQGRFNSPLHF TGTGCCAGCAGTCTAAACCAGGGGCGGTTTAATTCACCCCTCCACTTT once TRBJ1-6 TRBV7-2 NA
CASSLSGLVFDIQYF TGTGCCAGCAGCCTGTCCGGACTAGTCTTTGACATTCAGTACTTC NA TRBJ2-4 TRBV3-1/TRBV3-2 TRBD2
CASRFYGTGRTNEQFF TGTGCAAGTCGCTTTTACGGGACAGGGCGGACAAATGAGCAGTTCTTC NA TRBJ2-1 TRBV12-2 NA
CASSLDATEPMNTEAFF TGTGCCAGCAGCTTGGATGCGACAGAACCCATGAACACTGAAGCTTTCTTT NA TRBJ1-1 TRBV5-4 NA
CASSWQINSPLHF TGTGCCAGCAGTTGGCAAATTAATTCACCCCTCCACTTT NA TRBJ1-6 TRBV27 NA
CASSVGTMGDSPLHF TGTGCCAGCAGCGTAGGGACTATGGGGGATTCACCCCTCCACTTT NA TRBJ1-6 TRBV9 NA
CASSPGGINYGYTF TGCGCCAGCAGCCCCGGGGGGATAAACTATGGCTACACCTTC NA TRBJ1-2 TRBV4-3 NA
CASSLAGTDSFYGYTF TGTGCCAGCAGTTTGGCCGGGACAGACTCCTTCTATGGCTACACCTTC NA TRBJ1-2 TRBV27 TRBD1
CASREGLAPETNTGELFF TGTGCCAGCAGGGAAGGACTAGCTCCCGAGACGAACACCGGGGAGCTGTTTTTT NA TRBJ2-2 TRBV4-2 TRBD2
CASKERGWETQYF TGTGCCAGCAAGGAGCGGGGGTGGGAGACCCAGTACTTC NA TRBJ2-5 TRBV2 TRBD2
CATSRVDSYTGELFF TGTGCCACCAGCAGAGTAGATAGCTACACCGGGGAGCTGTTTTTT NA TRBJ2-2 TRBV15 NA
CASSYSPPTGVATEAFF TGTGCCAGCAGTTACTCCCCCCCAACAGGGGTGGCCACTGAAGCTTTCTTT NA TRBJ1-1 TRBV6-2/TRBV6-3 TRBD1
CASSDSGEGTDTQYF TGCGCCAGCAGTGACTCAGGGGAGGGCACAGATACGCAGTATTTT NA TRBJ2-3 TRBV10-1 NA
CASSPPGLAGGTDTQYF TGTGCCAGCTCACCACCGGGACTAGCGGGGGGCACAGATACGCAGTATTTT NA TRBJ2-3 TRBV18 TRBD2
CASSLRGETQYF TGTGCCAGCAGTTTAAGAGGAGAGACCCAGTACTTC NA TRBJ2-5 TRBV12-3/TRBV12-4 NA
CASSDWGLNSPLHF TGTGCCAGCAGTGATTGGGGGTTGAATTCACCCCTCCACTTT once TRBJ1-6 TRBV2 NA
CAWSPGGRYNSPLHF TGTGCCTGGAGCCCAGGGGGCCGGTATAATTCACCCCTCCACTTT NA TRBJ1-6 TRBV30 TRBD1
CASSQDRRGLNEQFF TGCGCCAGCAGCCAAGATCGGCGGGGGCTTAATGAGCAGTTCTTC NA TRBJ2-1 TRBV4-3 NA
CAWSGGTLEAKNIQYF TGTGCCTGGAGTGGCGGGACTCTCGAAGCCAAAAACATTCAGTACTTC NA TRBJ2-4 TRBV30 NA
CASSHKGGAGANVLTF TGTGCCAGCAGCCATAAAGGGGGCGCTGGGGCCAACGTCCTGACTTTC NA TRBJ2-6 TRBV7-2 TRBD1
CASNRDRGNSPLHF TGTGCCAGCAACAGGGACAGGGGGAATTCACCCCTCCACTTT few TRBJ1-6 TRBV7-9 TRBD1
CASSIGALGYTF TGTGCCAGTAGTATAGGCGCTCTCGGCTACACCTTC NA TRBJ1-2 TRBV19 NA
CASSLQGVSNEQYF TGCGCCAGCAGCTTACAGGGCGTCTCTAACGAGCAGTACTTC NA TRBJ2-7 TRBV5-1 NA
CASSLGVTSFTGELFF TGCGCCAGCAGCTTGGGGGTAACTAGCTTCACCGGGGAGCTGTTTTTT NA TRBJ2-2 TRBV5-1 NA
CASSLGLAVSADTQYF TGTGCCAGCAGCTTGGGACTAGCCGTTAGCGCAGATACGCAGTATTTT NA TRBJ2-3 TRBV7-6 TRBD2
CASMNGTRNTDTQYF TGTGCCAGCATGAACGGGACTAGGAACACAGATACGCAGTATTTT NA TRBJ2-3 TRBV2 TRBD2
CASSTLGETQYF TGTGCCAGCAGCACCCTAGGGGAGACCCAGTACTTC NA TRBJ2-5 TRBV7-2 NA
CASSPWTGATDTQYF TGTGCCAGCAGCCCGTGGACAGGGGCCACAGATACGCAGTATTTT NA TRBJ2-3 TRBV11-2 TRBD1
CASSESGADSYEQYF TGCGCCAGCAGTGAGTCAGGGGCCGACTCCTACGAGCAGTACTTC NA TRBJ2-7 TRBV10-1 NA
CAWSRGGGELFF TGTGCCTGGAGCCGAGGGGGCGGGGAGCTGTTTTTT NA TRBJ2-2 TRBV30 NA
CASSQGTRTQYF TGTGCCAGCAGCCAAGGTACAAGAACCCAGTACTTC NA TRBJ2-5 TRBV5-4 NA
CASSFSLVGTEQFF TGTGCCAGCAGTTTCTCCCTGGTGGGTACGGAGCAGTTCTTC NA TRBJ2-1 TRBV27 NA
CATSREAGGLDTQYF TGTGCCACCAGCAGAGAAGCGGGGGGGCTCGATACGCAGTATTTT NA TRBJ2-3 TRBV15 TRBD2
CATSGDRAEETQYF TGTGCCACCAGTGGGGACAGGGCAGAAGAGACCCAGTACTTC NA TRBJ2-5 TRBV24-1 TRBD1
CASSQEARGEMNTEAFF TGCGCCAGCAGCCAAGAAGCCAGGGGGGAAATGAACACTGAAGCTTTCTTT NA TRBJ1-1 TRBV4-1 TRBD1
CASSLWTGPAPDTQYF TGTGCCAGTAGTCTCTGGACAGGGCCCGCGCCAGATACGCAGTATTTT once TRBJ2-3 TRBV19 TRBD1
CASSHQTGASGNTIYF TGCGCCAGCAGCCACCAGACAGGAGCATCTGGAAACACCATATATTTT NA TRBJ1-3 TRBV4-3 NA
CASSLARWLSGNTIYF TGTGCCAGCAGCTTAGCGCGGTGGCTCTCTGGAAACACCATATATTTT once TRBJ1-3 TRBV7-8 NA
CASSSWGLINEKLFF TGTGCCAGCAGCTCGTGGGGGCTTATTAATGAAAAACTGTTTTTT NA TRBJ1-4 TRBV5-6 NA
CASAVPPHSEQFF TGTGCCAGCGCAGTCCCACCCCATAGTGAGCAGTTCTTC once TRBJ2-1 TRBV9 NA
CASSVLNSYNEQFF TGTGCCAGCAGCGTCCTAAATTCCTACAATGAGCAGTTCTTC once TRBJ2-1 TRBV9 NA
CASSYNYYEQYF TGTGCCAGCAGTTACAACTACTACGAGCAGTACTTC NA TRBJ2-7 TRBV6-2/TRBV6-3 NA
CASSETGRSSYEQYF TGTGCCAGCAGCGAGACAGGGAGGAGCTCCTACGAGCAGTACTTC NA TRBJ2-7 TRBV7-9 NA
CASSAAPAGAKNIQYF TGTGCCAGCAGCGCAGCGCCAGCGGGGGCCAAAAACATTCAGTACTTC NA TRBJ2-4 TRBV9 TRBD2